These 17 T cell receptor beta chains were sequenced from one sample in a study of shared clonotypes between healthy human individuals. Some clones are missing from TCRdb's copy, which holds only in-frame ones; the method was immunoSEQ multiplex PCR. Of hundreds of thousands of clones in the sample, about 74% were seen once. The sample was memory CD4+ T cells sorted from blood. Subset noted: CD45RA-negative fraction. The receptors derive from a woman aged 25 to 45 in good health.

V usage is TRBV27 and J usage is TRBJ2-7; a possible D gene is TRBD2 (6 bases). CDR1 is MNHEY and CDR2 is SMNVEV in the germline V gene (reference sequence). Trimming removed 6 bases from V and 2 bases from J, with 20 bases in between. This CDR3 comprises 16 residues. CDR3 bases: TGTGCCAGCAGGGAGAAGGAGGGGCGACACACCTACGAGCAGTACTTC. Its protein is CASREKEGRHTYEQYF.

Of note for this clone: With only one base between it and a far larger clone, this is likely a read error. Different DNA sequences within this sample yield the same CDR3. CDR3 coding DNA: TGTGCCACTAGCAGGGGAGGGGGACGGACCTACAATGAGCAGTTCTTC. Translation gives CATSRGGGRTYNEQFF. This chain connects TRBV15 to TRBJ2-1, with D maybe TRBD2 (7 bases). CDR3 size: 16 residues. Germline V gene lookup returns CDR1 LNHNV and CDR2 YYDKDF (reference sequence).

The genes are TRBV10-3 and TRBJ2-1, with 8 bases that match TRBD1. After removal of 4 bases from V and 6 bases from J, the junction contained 5 bases not matched to a gene. The germline gives CDR1 ENHRY, CDR2 SYGVKD. The CDR3 contains 14 residues. The CDR3 DNA is TGTGCCATCAGTGGCTTGGGACAGGCCAATGAGCAGTTCTTC. It yields the protein CAISGLGQANEQFF.

This chain uses TRBV27 with TRBJ2-7; 10 nucleotides line up with TRBD1. CDR3 length equals 13 residues. Germline lookup yields CDR1 MNHEY and CDR2 SMNVEV (reference sequence). V dropped 6 bases and J dropped 4; count of bases not matched to a gene: 3. The DNA for the CDR3 is TGTGCCAGCAGAGGGACAGGGGAGTACGAGCAGTACTTC. Translated, it gives CASRGTGEYEQYF.

The chain is built from TRBV5-4 and TRBJ2-5; TRBD2 aligns across 11 bases. This CDR3 region has 15 residues. V dropped 0 bases and J dropped 9; count of bases not matched to a gene: 7. In germline, CDR1 is SGHNT, CDR2 YYREEE (reference sequence). CDR3 in amino acids: CASSLDLRLAGPQYF. CDR3 coding DNA: TGTGCCAGCAGCTTGGATTTACGACTAGCGGGGCCCCAGTACTTC.

The rearrangement uses TRBV2 and TRBJ2-2; possible D gene TRBD1, 6 bases. CDR3 length equals 14 residues. Germline CDR1 SNHLY, CDR2 FYNNEI. The V gene lost 2 bases and the J gene lost 5 bases, with 9 bases spanning the gap. The CDR3 here is CASSERGWTGELFF. The CDR3 DNA follows: TGTGCCAGCAGTGAAAGGGGGTGGACCGGGGAGCTGTTTTTT.

The chain links TRBV10-1 to TRBJ2-1; D possibly corresponds to TRBD2 (5 bases). This CDR3 contains 15 residues. V lost 6 bases and J 3 bases, leaving 15 bases between the germline ends. Germline CDR1 WNHNN, CDR2 SYGVQD (reference sequence). This CDR3 reads CASSDHQGSYNEQFF. The CDR3 DNA sequence: TGCGCCAGCAGCGACCACCAAGGGAGCTACAATGAGCAGTTCTTC.

A word on this clone: The sample has other DNA sequences that encode this CDR3 too. This sequence joins TRBV7-2 and TRBJ2-1; TRBD2 agrees at 11 bases. Trimming cost V 4 bases and J 9 bases; bases outside gene matches: 2. CDR3 length equals 13 residues. Germline V gives CDR1 SGHTA, CDR2 FQGNSA. The CDR3 sequence: CASSSGTSGEQFF. CDR3 sequence (DNA): TGTGCCAGCAGCTCCGGGACTAGCGGTGAGCAGTTCTTC.

The gene calls are TRBV5-1 and TRBJ1-2; D gene uncertain. Germline assignment: CDR1 SGHRS and CDR2 YFSETQ. Deletions cut 4 bases from V and 5 bases from J, with 18 bases between. The CDR3 spans 15 residues. CDR3 loop: CASSDPRSGSYGYTF. The DNA of the CDR3 is TGCGCCAGCAGCGACCCACGATCAGGATCTTATGGCTACACCTTC.

The chain couples TRBV27 to TRBJ1-2, with unresolved D. Per germline, CDR1 MNHEY and CDR2 SMNVEV (reference sequence). V was trimmed by 1 base and J by 4 bases, leaving 13 bases between them. This CDR3 spans 15 amino acids. In DNA, the CDR3 is TGTGCCAGCAGTTTATTGAGATCAGGTTCCTATGGCTACACCTTC. It encodes CASSLLRSGSYGYTF.

This CDR3 is CASSLGLAGVINTQYF. As DNA, the CDR3 is TGTGCCAGCAGCTTAGGGCTAGCGGGAGTGATAAATACGCAGTATTTT. The V and J genes are TRBV7-3 and TRBJ2-3, with TRBD2 matching 10 bases. CDR3 length: 16 residues. The germline CDR1 and CDR2 sequences are SGHTA and FQGTGA. J lost 7 bases, V lost 2 bases, and 9 bases had no gene match.

The chain carries TRBV28 and TRBJ2-7; either TRBD1 or TRBD2 may supply D (5 bases each). V was clipped by 2 bases and J by 5 bases, with 10 bases between them. This CDR3 comprises 13 residues. CDR1 and CDR2 (germline): MDHEN, SYDVKM. This CDR3 reads CASSLRDVNEQYF. In DNA form, the CDR3 reads TGTGCCAGCAGTTTAAGGGACGTCAACGAGCAGTACTTC. Full variable domain (remainder filled in from reference TRBV28 and TRBJ2-7): DVKVTQSSRYLVKRTGEKVFLECVQDMDHENMFWYRQDPGLGLRLIYFSYDVKMKEKGDIPEGYSVSREKKERFSLILESASTNQTSMYLCASSLRDVNEQYFGPGTRLTVT.

The chain combines TRBV9 with TRBJ1-1; D might be TRBD1 (6 bases). V was pared by 2 bases and J by 0 bases, with 8 bases between. This CDR3 is built from 14 residues. Germline loops: CDR1 SGDLS, CDR2 YYNGEE. For the CDR3, the DNA is TGTGCCAGCAGCGTCACAGGGCTGAACACTGAAGCTTTCTTT. It codes for CASSVTGLNTEAFF.

V is TRBV5-1 and J is TRBJ2-3; 7 nucleotides agree with TRBD1. This CDR3 is 14 amino acids long. V was clipped by 3 bases and J by 2 bases; unmatched bases: 3. CDR1 and CDR2 (germline): SGHRS, YFSETQ. CDR3 DNA: TGCGCCAGCAGCTGGGGACAGACCACAGATACGCAGTATTTT. Protein sequence: CASSWGQTTDTQYF.

In DNA, the CDR3 is TGTGCCACCAGCACGGACAGGGGGCCTGGAAACACCATATATTTT. It yields the protein CATSTDRGPGNTIYF. The chain has TRBV15 and TRBJ1-3; 11 nucleotides line up with TRBD1. Per the germline V gene, CDR1 is LNHNV and CDR2 is YYDKDF (reference sequence). V gave up 4 bases and J gave up 2 bases; unmatched junction bases: 1. The CDR3 consists of 15 residues.

This sequence joins TRBV9 and TRBJ2-2; maybe TRBD2 (6 bases). This CDR3 is built from 17 residues. V was pared by 7 bases and J by 5 bases, with 24 bases between. CDR1 SGDLS and CDR2 YYNGEE come from the germline V gene. CDR3 sequence: CASATWAGSLGTGELFF. CDR3 in DNA: TGTGCCAGCGCCACCTGGGCGGGGTCTCTGGGAACCGGGGAGCTGTTTTTT. The full variable domain, in which reference TRBV9 and TRBJ2-2 provide the parts outside the CDR3, is DSGVTQTPKHLITATGQRVTLRCSPRSGDLSVYWYQQSLDQGLQFLIQYYNGEERAKGNILERFSAQQFPDLHSELNLSSLELGDSALYFCASATWAGSLGTGELFFGEGSRLTVL.

The rearrangement joins TRBV28 to TRBJ1-2, with D possibly being TRBD1 (6 bases). Germline lookup yields CDR1 MDHEN and CDR2 SYDVKM. CDR3 size: 11 residues. The CDR3 spells CAHQGTYGYTF. DNA for the CDR3: TGTGCGCATCAGGGGACCTATGGCTACACCTTC.